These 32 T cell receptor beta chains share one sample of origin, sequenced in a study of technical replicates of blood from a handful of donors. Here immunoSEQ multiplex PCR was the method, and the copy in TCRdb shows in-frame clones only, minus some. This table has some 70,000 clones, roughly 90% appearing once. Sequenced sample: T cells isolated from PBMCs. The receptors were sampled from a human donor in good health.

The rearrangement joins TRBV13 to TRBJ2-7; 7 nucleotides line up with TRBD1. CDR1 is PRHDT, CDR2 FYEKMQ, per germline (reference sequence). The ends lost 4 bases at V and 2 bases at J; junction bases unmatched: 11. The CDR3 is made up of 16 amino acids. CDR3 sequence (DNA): TGTGCCAGCAGCTACCGACAGGGCAGCTCTCCCTACGAGCAGTACTTC. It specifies CASSYRQGSSPYEQYF.

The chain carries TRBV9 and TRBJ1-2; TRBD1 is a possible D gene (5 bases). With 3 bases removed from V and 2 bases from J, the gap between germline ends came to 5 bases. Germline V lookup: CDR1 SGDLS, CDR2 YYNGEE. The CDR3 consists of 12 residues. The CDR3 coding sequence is TGTGCCAGCAGCGGGGGCAACTATGGCTACACCTTC. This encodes CASSGGNYGYTF.

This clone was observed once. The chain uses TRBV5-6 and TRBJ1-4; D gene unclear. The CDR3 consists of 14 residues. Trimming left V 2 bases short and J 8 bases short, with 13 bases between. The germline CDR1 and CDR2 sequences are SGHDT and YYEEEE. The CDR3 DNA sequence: TGTGCCAGCAGCTTTGACGGAAGGCGGGAAAAACTGTTTTTT. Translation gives CASSFDGRREKLFF.

The CDR3 coding sequence is TGTGCCAGCAGCCATCCACAGGGGACCTACGAGCAGTACTTC. Protein sequence: CASSHPQGTYEQYF. This chain links TRBV4-2 with TRBJ2-7; 7 bases agree with TRBD1. Germline CDR1 is LGHNA and CDR2 is YNFKEQ. Trimming took 3 bases from V and 2 from J; bases not matched to a gene: 4. The CDR3 extends over 14 amino acids.

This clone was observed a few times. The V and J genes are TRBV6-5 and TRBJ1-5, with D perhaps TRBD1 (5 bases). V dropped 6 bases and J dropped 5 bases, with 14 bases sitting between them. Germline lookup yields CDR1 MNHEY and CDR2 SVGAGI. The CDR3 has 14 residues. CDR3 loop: CASSRTPFHQPQHF. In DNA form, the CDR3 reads TGTGCCAGCAGCCGGACACCTTTTCATCAGCCCCAGCATTTT.

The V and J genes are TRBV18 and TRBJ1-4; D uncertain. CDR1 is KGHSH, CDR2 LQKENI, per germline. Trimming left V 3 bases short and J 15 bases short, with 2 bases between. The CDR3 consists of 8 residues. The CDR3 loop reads CASSPLFF. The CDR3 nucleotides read TGTGCCAGCTCACCCTTGTTTTTT. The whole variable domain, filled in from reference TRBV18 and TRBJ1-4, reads NAGVMQNPRHLVRRRGQEARLRCSPMKGHSHVYWYRQLPEEGLKFMVYLQKENIIDESGMPKERFSAEFPKEGPSILRIQQVVRGDSAAYFCASSPLFFGSGTQLSVL.

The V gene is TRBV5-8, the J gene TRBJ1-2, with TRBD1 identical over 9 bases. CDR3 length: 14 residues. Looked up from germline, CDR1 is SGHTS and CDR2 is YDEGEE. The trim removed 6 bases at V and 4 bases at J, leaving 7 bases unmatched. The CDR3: CASTTGGVGYGYTF. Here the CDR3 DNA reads TGTGCCAGCACTACAGGGGGCGTGGGCTATGGCTACACCTTC.

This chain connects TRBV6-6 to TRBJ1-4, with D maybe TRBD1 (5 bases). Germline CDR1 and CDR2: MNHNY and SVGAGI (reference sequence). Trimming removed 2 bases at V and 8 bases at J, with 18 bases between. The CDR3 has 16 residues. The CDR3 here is CASSYPQQEQGEKLFF. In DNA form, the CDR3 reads TGTGCCAGCAGTTACCCACAACAAGAGCAGGGAGAAAAACTGTTTTTT.

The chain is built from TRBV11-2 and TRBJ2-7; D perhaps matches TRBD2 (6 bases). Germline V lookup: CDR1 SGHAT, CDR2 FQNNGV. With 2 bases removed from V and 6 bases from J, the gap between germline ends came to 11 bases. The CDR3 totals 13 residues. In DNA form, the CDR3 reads TGTGCCAGCAGCTTATTGGGGGGAAGCGAGCAGTACTTC. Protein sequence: CASSLLGGSEQYF.

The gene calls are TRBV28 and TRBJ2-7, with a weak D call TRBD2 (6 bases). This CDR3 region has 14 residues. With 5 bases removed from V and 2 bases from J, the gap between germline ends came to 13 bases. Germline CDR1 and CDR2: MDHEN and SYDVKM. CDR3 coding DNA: TGTGCCAGCAGTCAACCCGGGACTCCCTACGAGCAGTACTTC. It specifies CASSQPGTPYEQYF.

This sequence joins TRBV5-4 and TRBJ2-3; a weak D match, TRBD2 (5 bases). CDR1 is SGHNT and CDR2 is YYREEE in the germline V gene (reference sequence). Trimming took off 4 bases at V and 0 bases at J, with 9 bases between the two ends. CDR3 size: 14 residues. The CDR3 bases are TGTGCCAGCAGCGAGAGGACTAGCACAGATACGCAGTATTTT. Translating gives CASSERTSTDTQYF.

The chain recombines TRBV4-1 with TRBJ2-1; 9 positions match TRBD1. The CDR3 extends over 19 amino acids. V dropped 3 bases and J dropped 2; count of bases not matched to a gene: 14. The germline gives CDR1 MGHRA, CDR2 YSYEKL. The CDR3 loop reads CASSHPQALDRGAYNEQFF. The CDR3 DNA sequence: TGCGCCAGCAGCCACCCCCAGGCTTTGGACAGGGGCGCCTACAATGAGCAGTTCTTC.

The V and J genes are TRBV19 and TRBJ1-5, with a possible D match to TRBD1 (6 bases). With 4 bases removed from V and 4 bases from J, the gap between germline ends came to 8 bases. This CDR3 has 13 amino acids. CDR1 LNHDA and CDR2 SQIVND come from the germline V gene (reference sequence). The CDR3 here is CASSRTVNQPQHF. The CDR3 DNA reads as TGTGCCAGTAGTAGGACAGTTAATCAGCCCCAGCATTTT.

CDR3 region: CASSPGDRGTEAFF. The CDR3, as DNA: TGCGCCAGCAGCCCGGGGGACAGGGGGACTGAAGCTTTCTTT. This chain joins TRBV5-1 and TRBJ1-1, with 11 bases identical to TRBD1. J was trimmed by 5 bases and V by 4 bases; bases with no gene match: 4. This CDR3 has 14 residues. Per germline, CDR1 SGHRS and CDR2 YFSETQ.

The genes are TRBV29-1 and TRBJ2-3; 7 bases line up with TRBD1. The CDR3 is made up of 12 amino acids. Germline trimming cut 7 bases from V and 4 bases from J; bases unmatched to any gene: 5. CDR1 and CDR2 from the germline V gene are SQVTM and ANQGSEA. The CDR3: CSGYRGADTQYF. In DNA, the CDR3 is TGCAGCGGGTACAGGGGTGCAGATACGCAGTATTTT.

The CDR3 sequence: CASSWLGTGIENTIYF. CDR3 coding DNA: TGCGCCAGCAGCTGGCTAGGGACAGGGATTGAAAACACCATATATTTT. This chain connects TRBV5-1 to TRBJ1-3; 9 bases agree with TRBD1. CDR3 length: 16 residues. Germline lookup yields CDR1 SGHRS and CDR2 YFSETQ. The junction had 10 bases not matched to a gene; V was cut back by 3 bases and J by 6 bases.

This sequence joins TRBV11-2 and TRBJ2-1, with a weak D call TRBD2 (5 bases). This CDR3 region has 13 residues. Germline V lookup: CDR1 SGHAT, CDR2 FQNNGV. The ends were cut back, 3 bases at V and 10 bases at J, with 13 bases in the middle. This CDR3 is CASSFTGRGEQFF. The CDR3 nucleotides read TGTGCCAGCAGCTTCACCGGGCGCGGGGAGCAGTTCTTC.

CDR3 protein: CASSWDRGTDTQYF. Here the CDR3 DNA reads TGTGCCAGCAGCTGGGACAGGGGCACAGATACGCAGTATTTT. The chain joins TRBV13 to TRBJ2-3, with 9 bases identical to TRBD1. Germline V gene lookup returns CDR1 PRHDT and CDR2 FYEKMQ (reference sequence). The CDR3 contains 14 residues. With V trimmed by 4 bases and J by 1 base, 0 bases remained unmatched.

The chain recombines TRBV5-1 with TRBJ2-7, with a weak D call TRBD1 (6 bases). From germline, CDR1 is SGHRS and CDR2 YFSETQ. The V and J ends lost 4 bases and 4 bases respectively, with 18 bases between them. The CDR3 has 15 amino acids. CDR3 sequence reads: CASSVLQGRGYEQYF. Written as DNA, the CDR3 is TGCGCCAGCAGCGTACTACAGGGCCGGGGATACGAGCAGTACTTC.

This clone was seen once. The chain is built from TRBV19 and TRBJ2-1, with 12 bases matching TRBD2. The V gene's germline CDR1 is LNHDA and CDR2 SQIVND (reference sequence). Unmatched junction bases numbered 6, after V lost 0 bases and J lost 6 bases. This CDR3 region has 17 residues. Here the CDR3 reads CASSIELAGGPGNEQFF. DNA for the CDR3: TGTGCCAGTAGTATAGAGCTAGCGGGAGGGCCGGGCAATGAGCAGTTCTTC. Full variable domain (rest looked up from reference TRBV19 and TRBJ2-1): DGGITQSPKYLFRKEGQNVTLSCEQNLNHDAMYWYRQDPGQGLRLIYYSQIVNDFQKGDIAEGYSVSREKKESFPLTVTSAQKNPTAFYLCASSIELAGGPGNEQFFGPGTRLTVL.

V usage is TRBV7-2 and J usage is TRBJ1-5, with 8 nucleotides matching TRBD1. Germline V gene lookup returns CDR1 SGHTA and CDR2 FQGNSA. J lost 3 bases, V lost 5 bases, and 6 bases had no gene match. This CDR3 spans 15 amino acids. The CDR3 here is CASSLDRGYNQPQHF. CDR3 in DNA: TGTGCCAGCAGCCTTGACAGGGGTTACAATCAGCCCCAGCATTTT.

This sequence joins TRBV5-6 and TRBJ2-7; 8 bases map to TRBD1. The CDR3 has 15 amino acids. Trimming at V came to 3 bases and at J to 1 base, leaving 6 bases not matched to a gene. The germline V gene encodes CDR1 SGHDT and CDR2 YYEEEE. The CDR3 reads CASSSTGGLSYEQYF. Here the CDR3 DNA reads TGTGCCAGCAGCTCCACAGGGGGTTTATCCTACGAGCAGTACTTC.

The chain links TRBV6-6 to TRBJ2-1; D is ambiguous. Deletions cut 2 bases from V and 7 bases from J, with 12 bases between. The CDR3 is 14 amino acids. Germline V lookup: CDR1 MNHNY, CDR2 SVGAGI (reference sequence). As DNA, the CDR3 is TGTGCCAGCAGTTACAGTCGGGTCCGGAATGAGCAGTTCTTC. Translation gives CASSYSRVRNEQFF.

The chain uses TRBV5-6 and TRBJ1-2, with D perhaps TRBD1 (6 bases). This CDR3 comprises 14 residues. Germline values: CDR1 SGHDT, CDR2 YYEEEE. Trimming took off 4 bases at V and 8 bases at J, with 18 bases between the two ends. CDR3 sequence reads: CASSVEGQGPGYTF. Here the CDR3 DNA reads TGTGCCAGCAGCGTGGAGGGGCAGGGGCCGGGCTACACCTTC.

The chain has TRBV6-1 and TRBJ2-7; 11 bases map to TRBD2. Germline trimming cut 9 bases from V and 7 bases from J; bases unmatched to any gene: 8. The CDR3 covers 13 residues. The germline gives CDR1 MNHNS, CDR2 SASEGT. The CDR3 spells CASPTTSGREQYF. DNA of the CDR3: TGTGCCAGTCCCACAACTAGCGGGAGAGAGCAGTACTTC.

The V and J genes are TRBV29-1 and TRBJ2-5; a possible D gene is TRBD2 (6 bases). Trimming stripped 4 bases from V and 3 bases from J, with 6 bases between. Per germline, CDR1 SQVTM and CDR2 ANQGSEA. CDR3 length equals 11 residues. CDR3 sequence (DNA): TGCAGCGTTGGCGGGAAAGAGACCCAGTACTTC. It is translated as CSVGGKETQYF.

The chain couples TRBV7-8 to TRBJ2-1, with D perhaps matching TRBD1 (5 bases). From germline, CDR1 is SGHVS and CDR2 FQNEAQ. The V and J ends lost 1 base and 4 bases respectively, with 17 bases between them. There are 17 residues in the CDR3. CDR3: CASSLGLQARRYNEQFF. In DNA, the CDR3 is TGTGCCAGCAGCTTAGGATTACAGGCCAGGAGATACAATGAGCAGTTCTTC.

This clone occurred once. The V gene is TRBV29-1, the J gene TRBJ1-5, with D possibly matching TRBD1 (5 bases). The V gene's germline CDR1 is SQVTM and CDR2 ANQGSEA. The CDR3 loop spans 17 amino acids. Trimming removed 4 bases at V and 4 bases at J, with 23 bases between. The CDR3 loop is CSVGFSQGLSRNQPQHF. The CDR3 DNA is TGCAGCGTTGGGTTTTCGCAGGGCTTATCTAGGAATCAGCCCCAGCATTTT.

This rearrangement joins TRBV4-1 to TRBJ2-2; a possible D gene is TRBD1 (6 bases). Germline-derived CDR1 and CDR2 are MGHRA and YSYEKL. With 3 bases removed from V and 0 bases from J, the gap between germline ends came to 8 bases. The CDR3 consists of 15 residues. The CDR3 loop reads CASSQGAPNTGELFF. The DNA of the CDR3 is TGCGCCAGCAGCCAGGGGGCCCCGAACACCGGGGAGCTGTTTTTT.

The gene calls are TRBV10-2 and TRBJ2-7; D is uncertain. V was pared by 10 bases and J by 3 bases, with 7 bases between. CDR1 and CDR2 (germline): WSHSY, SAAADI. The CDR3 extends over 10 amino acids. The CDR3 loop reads CATSDYEQYF. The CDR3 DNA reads TGCGCCACCTCAGACTACGAGCAGTACTTC.

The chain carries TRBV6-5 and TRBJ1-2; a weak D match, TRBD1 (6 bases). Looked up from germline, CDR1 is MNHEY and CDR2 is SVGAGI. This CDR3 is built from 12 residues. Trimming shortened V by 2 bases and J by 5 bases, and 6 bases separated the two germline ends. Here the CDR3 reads CASSYRGYGYTF. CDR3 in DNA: TGTGCCAGCAGTTACAGGGGGTATGGCTACACCTTC.

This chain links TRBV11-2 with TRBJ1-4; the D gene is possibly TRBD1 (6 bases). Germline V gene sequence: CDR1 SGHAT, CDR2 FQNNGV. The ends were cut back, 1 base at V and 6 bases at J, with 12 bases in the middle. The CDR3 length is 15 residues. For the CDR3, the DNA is TGTGCCAGCAGCTTAGTCGGGAACAGGGATGAAAAACTGTTTTTT. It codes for CASSLVGNRDEKLFF.